This T cell receptor beta chain was observed in a study of monozygotic twins with inflammatory bowel disease. The CDR3 sequence is 14 residues long. The V gene's germline CDR1 is MDHEN and CDR2 SYDVKM. Collection of an approximately 2.5 ml blood sample took place per donor. For every TCR library, roughly 3.5 ug of total RNA was used. Across eight separate reactions for each sample, cDNA was made. The unique tags termed UMIs, each holding a 6-nucleotide sample barcode, were added by means of template switching. TCRdb re-called the 5' RACE reads and catalogs CDR3 proteins one per entry, DNA excluded. The sample has roughly 100,000 distinct CDR3 sequences.

The sequencing input was blood. This sequence joins TRBV28 and TRBJ2-7. The source of this sequence is a human donor with ulcerative colitis or Crohn's disease, or a healthy co-twin of an affected twin (not recorded which). CDR3 region: CASSLAGSSYEQYF.